The present entry profiles one T cell receptor (beta chain) with its context. Here immunoSEQ multiplex PCR was the method, and the copy in TCRdb shows in-frame clones only, minus some. Among fewer than 700,000 clones listed, roughly 90% were seen once. The sample belongs to a study of shared T cell receptors in the human thymus. The CDR3 is 17 residues long. Trimming took 7 bases from V and 6 from J; bases not matched to a gene: 14. Germline loops: CDR1 SGHVS, CDR2 FNYEAQ. This sample also appeared in a second study, on human thymus T cells.

This sequence joins TRBV7-6 and TRBJ2-1; 11 bases map to TRBD2. This TCR was recovered from a boy under three years old with a congenital heart defect. Specimen: thymocytes. The CDR3 DNA sequence: TGTGCCAGCACCCATCCACCGGGACTAGCGGATTTCAATGAGCAGTTCTTC. Translating it yields CASTHPPGLADFNEQFF.